This TCR beta chain was identified in a study of technical replicates of blood from a few donors. Assay used: immunoSEQ multiplex PCR; TCRdb lists only in-frame clones, some missing. The sample lists 56,000 or so clones; around 95% were seen once. The V and J ends lost 0 bases and 6 bases respectively, with 11 bases between them. This CDR3 has 13 residues. The germline V gene has CDR1 GTSNPN and CDR2 SVGIG (reference sequence). The chain has TRBV30 and TRBJ1-1; D gene uncertain. The receptor was derived from a human donor in good health. Some clones in this sample may be carry-over from other donors' samples. The sequenced material came from PBMCs. CDR3 nucleotide sequence: TGTGCCTGGAGTGTACCGCCCAGCGCTGAAGCTTTCTTT. Protein product: CAWSVPPSAEAFF. The whole variable domain, remainder taken from reference TRBV30 and TRBJ1-1, is SQTIHQWPATLVQPVGSPLSLECTVEGTSNPNLYWYRQAAGRGLQLLFYSVGIGQISSEVPQNLSASRPQDRQFILSSKKLLLSDSGFYLCAWSVPPSAEAFFGQGTRLTVV.